The text below deals with one T cell receptor (beta chain). These data originate in a study of T cell changes during pregnancy in multiple sclerosis. Germline V gene data show CDR1 as SGHTA and CDR2 as FQGNSA. The length of the CDR3 is 14 residues. The trim removed 2 bases at V and 7 bases at J, leaving 2 bases unmatched. The assay was immunoSEQ multiplex PCR, and TCRdb's table has in-frame clones only and misses some. Of around 78,000 clones in the sample, roughly 89% were seen once. V is TRBV7-2 and J is TRBJ2-1, with 10 nucleotides matching TRBD2. The sequence came from a female donor in good health, enrolled as a control in a pregnancy study. Specimen: peripheral blood, collected in the third trimester of pregnancy. In DNA, the CDR3 is TGTGCCAGCAGCTTACCGGGACTAGCGAATGAGCAGTTCTTC. Protein sequence: CASSLPGLANEQFF.